This T cell receptor beta chain was obtained from a study of blood T cells in healthy people across ages. Study-wide results and caveats: Any conclusive comparison of naive versus antigen-experienced cells was prevented by using unsorted PBMCs.

Primers used in a second PCR of roughly 7 to 11 cycles were a sample-barcoded 5' primer and a J-beta primer mix. TCRdb processed the 5' RACE reads anew with MiXCR; each CDR3 protein has one entry. Among 1.5 million to 2 million distinct CDR3 sequences listed, 35% to 50% were seen once. Each donor was a healthy Caucasian individual from Russia, aged roughly 6 to 95. It was approximately 10 milliliters of peripheral blood that were drawn from each donor. Isolation of PBMCs gave at least 6 million cells per sample. Comment on this clonotype: Its antigen is not known.

This sequence originates from a human donor in good health. Sequencing was done on a sample of blood.

The CDR3 DNA reads as TGTGCCAGCAGTTTATGGACAGCTAGCAATGAGCAGTTCTTC. Translated, it gives CASSLWTASNEQFF. The rearrangement links TRBV6-5 to TRBJ2-1, with D perhaps TRBD1 (6 bases). V dropped 4 bases and J dropped 6 bases, with 13 bases sitting between them. CDR1 is MNHEY and CDR2 is SVGAGI in the germline V gene. The CDR3 sequence is 14 residues long.